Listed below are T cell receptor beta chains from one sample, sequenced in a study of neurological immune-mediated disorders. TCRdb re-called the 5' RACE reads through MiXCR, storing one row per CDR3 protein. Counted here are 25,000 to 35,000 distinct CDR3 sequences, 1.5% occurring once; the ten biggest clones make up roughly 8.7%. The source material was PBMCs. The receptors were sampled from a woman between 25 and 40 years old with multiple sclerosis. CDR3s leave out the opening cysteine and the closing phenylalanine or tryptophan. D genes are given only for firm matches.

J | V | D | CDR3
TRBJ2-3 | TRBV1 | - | TSSLSALAGDTQY
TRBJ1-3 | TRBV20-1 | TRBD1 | SARSRQGVGDTIY
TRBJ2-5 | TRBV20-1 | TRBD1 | SAPTPGQGLLGETQY
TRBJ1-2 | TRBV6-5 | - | ASSYSNGLYGYT
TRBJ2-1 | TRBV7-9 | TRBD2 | ASSLASGGPYNEQF
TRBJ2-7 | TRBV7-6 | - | ASSLNELSSYEQY
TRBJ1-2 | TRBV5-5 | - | ASSWGGEAYGYT
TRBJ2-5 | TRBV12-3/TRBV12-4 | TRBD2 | ASSRLAGLETQY
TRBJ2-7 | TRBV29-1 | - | SVEKPPGEQY
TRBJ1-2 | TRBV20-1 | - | SARTATGIFTSYT
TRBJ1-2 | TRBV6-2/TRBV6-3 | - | ASSSGLIANYGYT
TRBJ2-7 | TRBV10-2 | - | ASRDSGRGGEQY
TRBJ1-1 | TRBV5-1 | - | ASSLGVRRANTEAF
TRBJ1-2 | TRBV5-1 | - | ASSSEGGYGYT
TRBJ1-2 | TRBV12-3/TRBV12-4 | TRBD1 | ASSRTGVGYT
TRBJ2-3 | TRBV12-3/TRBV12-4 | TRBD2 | ASSFLMGGGTDTQY
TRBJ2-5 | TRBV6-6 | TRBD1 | ASSYGDSFLQETQY
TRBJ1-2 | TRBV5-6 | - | ASSIGRVNYGYT
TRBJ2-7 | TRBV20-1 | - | SARGPDRTLRYEQY
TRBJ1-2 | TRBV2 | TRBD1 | ASIGAGGPNYGYT
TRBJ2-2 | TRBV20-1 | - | SARDFGIESTGELF
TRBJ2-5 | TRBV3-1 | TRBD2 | ASSLWTSGGREETQY
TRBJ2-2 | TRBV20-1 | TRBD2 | SARPSGPNTGELF
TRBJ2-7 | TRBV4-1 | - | ASSLARGASYEQY
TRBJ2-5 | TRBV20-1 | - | SAPRGVETQY
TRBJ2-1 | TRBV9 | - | ASSVETTEHEQF
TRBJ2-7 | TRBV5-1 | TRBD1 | ASSPGTGLKSAQY
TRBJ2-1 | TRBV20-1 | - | SARRQTVGEQF
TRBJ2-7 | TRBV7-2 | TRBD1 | ASSSGQGAYEQY
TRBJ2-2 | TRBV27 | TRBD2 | ASRLIAGANTGELF
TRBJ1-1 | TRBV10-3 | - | AISDPGFDTEAF
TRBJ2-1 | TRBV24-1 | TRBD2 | ATSSGGAYNEQF